This T cell receptor beta chain is drawn from a study of early T cells in non-severe SARS-CoV-2 infection. Whole-study context: Unsorted whole blood bulk RNA was sequenced, with unpaired chains. Study outcomes and limitations: VDJdb-based annotation leaned toward anti-spike CD8 responses and missed private and CD4 specificities.

Germline V gives CDR1 MDHEN, CDR2 SYDVKM. CDR3 size: 14 residues. The V end was cut by 6 bases, the J end by 1 base, with 12 bases between. In its sample, this clonotype was seen many times. The antigen is undetermined. TCRdb re-derived calls from the 5' RACE reads in MiXCR, one entry per CDR3 protein. This sample has tens of thousands of distinct CDR3 sequences, with 9% to 15% found just once. The origin of this receptor is an adult who was a healthcare worker with PCR-confirmed SARS-CoV-2 infection or an uninfected control (not recorded which). The sample was whole blood. The chain recombines TRBV28 with TRBJ1-1, with unresolved D. CDR3 amino acids: CASSRSGRNTEAFF. The CDR3 DNA follows: TGTGCCAGCAGCCGGAGCGGACGGAACACTGAAGCTTTCTTT.